The 21 T cell receptor beta chains below all came from one sample that was sequenced in a study of CXCR3-negative and CXCR3-positive naive CD8 T cells. General study findings and limits: Compared with CXCR3-negative naive cells, CXCR3-positive naive cells showed more hydrophobic TRB CDR3s.

Antigens of these TCRs are unknown. TRB cDNA was prepared as libraries by UMI-labeled 5' RACE. TCRdb reprocessed the 5' RACE reads and stores each CDR3 protein as one record, lacking DNA. Recorded here are around 88,000 distinct CDR3 sequences; the top ten clones represent about 1.1%. Material for sequencing was naive CXCR3+ CD8+ T cells from blood. The sample's subset: CD45RO-CCR7+CD27+CD95- naive CD8+ T cells expressing CXCR3 (TNR3+). The receptors originated from a human donor in good health. Some clones in this sample may be carry-over from other donors' samples.

The chain combines TRBV29-1 with TRBJ2-1; TCRdb designates TRBD1, a call that cannot be tested without DNA. The CDR3 is 12 residues long. Germline assignment: CDR1 SQVTM and CDR2 ANQGSEA. The CDR3 sequence is CSPRMGGHEQFF.

The genes are TRBV28 and TRBJ2-7; TCRdb gives TRBD1 as the D gene, but with no DNA this cannot be confirmed. The CDR3 totals 11 residues. Germline CDR1 is MDHEN and CDR2 is SYDVKM. The CDR3 protein is CASSFAGSKNF. The variable domain in full, completed from reference TRBV28 and TRBJ2-7, reads DVKVTQSSRYLVKRTGEKVFLECVQDMDHENMFWYRQDPGLGLRLIYFSYDVKMKEKGDIPEGYSVSREKKERFSLILESASTNQTSMYLCASSFAGSKNFGPGTRLTVT.

V is TRBV28 and J is TRBJ2-2; TCRdb's D call of TRBD1 is untestable without DNA. The CDR3 contains 15 residues. The germline CDR1 and CDR2 sequences are MDHEN and SYDVKM. The chain's CDR3 is CASSSPQGNTGELFF.

The CDR3 protein is CASSPGGSYEQYF. This chain links TRBV7-8 with TRBJ2-7. CDR1 is SGHVS, CDR2 FQNEAQ, per germline. This CDR3 region has 13 residues.

The chain uses TRBV7-6 and TRBJ2-7; TCRdb's D gene call, TRBD1, goes unchecked for lack of DNA. The germline V gene encodes CDR1 SGHVS and CDR2 FNYEAQ. This CDR3 is built from 16 residues. The CDR3 sequence is CASSLIPVGSTSEQYF.

The chain recombines TRBV11-2 with TRBJ2-6; the TRBD1 assignment by TCRdb is unverifiable without DNA. This CDR3 contains 20 residues. Germline V gene lookup returns CDR1 SGHAT and CDR2 FQNNGV. CDR3 residues: CASSLAEGQGIPRGANVLTF.

This rearrangement joins TRBV27 to TRBJ2-7; checking the TCRdb D call of TRBD1 is not possible without DNA. Germline-derived CDR1 and CDR2 are MNHEY and SMNVEV (reference sequence). CDR3 length equals 13 residues. The CDR3 region is CASSGTPAYEQYF.

The chain recombines TRBV9 with TRBJ2-3; the TCRdb D gene call, TRBD2, has no DNA to confirm it. The CDR3 has 14 residues. CDR1 SGDLS and CDR2 YYNGEE come from the germline V gene. The CDR3 spells CASSVEGGTDTQYF. The full variable domain, with the rest looked up from reference TRBV9 and TRBJ2-3, is DSGVTQTPKHLITATGQRVTLRCSPRSGDLSVYWYQQSLDQGLQFLIQYYNGEERAKGNILERFSAQQFPDLHSELNLSSLELGDSALYFCASSVEGGTDTQYFGPGTRLTVL.

V is TRBV6-2 or TRBV6-3 and J is TRBJ2-1; TCRdb designates TRBD1, a call that cannot be tested without DNA. Germline V gene data show CDR1 as MNHEY and CDR2 as SVGEGT. This CDR3 spans 16 amino acids. The CDR3 sequence is CASSAYGGIPYNEQFF.

J is TRBJ1-1 and V is TRBV14. Per germline, CDR1 SGHDN and CDR2 FVKESK. This CDR3 is built from 15 residues. The CDR3 here is CASSQEEGWYTEAFF.

The chain recombines TRBV7-9 with TRBJ2-1; with no DNA, the TCRdb D assignment of TRBD2 cannot be verified. The CDR3 loop spans 15 amino acids. Germline lookup yields CDR1 SEHNR and CDR2 FQNEAQ (reference sequence). The CDR3 region is CASSSRLAGAREQFF.

The rearrangement uses TRBV29-1 and TRBJ2-5; lacking DNA, the TRBD1 call made by TCRdb goes unchecked. Germline V CDR1 and CDR2: SQVTM, ANQGSEA. The CDR3 runs to 15 residues. The CDR3 spells CSVGPTGSRLKTQYF.

This chain links TRBV7-6 with TRBJ1-4; TCRdb returns TRBD1, unconfirmable since there is no DNA. Germline CDR1 SGHVS, CDR2 FNYEAQ. The length of the CDR3 is 15 residues. This CDR3 is CASSLGDRGDKKLFF.

J is TRBJ2-7 and V is TRBV28; TCRdb's D call, TRBD2, is unchecked because there is no DNA. The CDR3 is made up of 13 amino acids. Per germline, CDR1 MDHEN and CDR2 SYDVKM. The chain's CDR3 is CASRQISAREQYF.

V and J are TRBV6-5 and TRBJ2-5; the D call of TRBD1 rests on TCRdb alone, since no DNA is present to check it. Germline V CDR1 and CDR2: MNHEY, SVGAGI. The CDR3 runs 14 residues. The CDR3 spells CASSRQGEEETQYF.

This chain connects TRBV7-6 to TRBJ2-1; absent DNA, TCRdb's TRBD1 call cannot be checked. The CDR3 is 12 amino acids. The germline CDR1 and CDR2 sequences are SGHVS and FNYEAQ. CDR3 sequence reads: CASSRAGTGPSF.

The chain recombines TRBV6-2 or TRBV6-3 with TRBJ2-1; TCRdb's D gene call, TRBD2, goes unchecked for lack of DNA. The CDR3 has 12 residues. Germline V gene sequence: CDR1 MNHEY, CDR2 SVGEGT. The CDR3 loop reads CASSRGLAEQFF.

V and J are TRBV7-2 and TRBJ2-5; with no DNA, the TCRdb D assignment of TRBD1 cannot be verified. The CDR3 has 13 amino acids. CDR1 is SGHTA and CDR2 is FQGNSA in the germline V gene. The CDR3 loop reads CASSRDGEETQYF. Looking up the rest from reference TRBV7-2 and TRBJ2-5 gives the full variable domain: GAGVSQSPSNKVTEKGKDVELRCDPISGHTALYWYRQSLGQGLEFLIYFQGNSAPDKSGLPSDRFSAERTGGSVSTLTIQRTQQEDSAVYLCASSRDGEETQYFGPGTRLLVL.

The rearrangement links TRBV29-1 to TRBJ2-1; TCRdb calls TRBD1, which cannot be checked without DNA. Germline CDR1 reads SQVTM; CDR2 reads ANQGSEA. This CDR3 spans 13 amino acids. The CDR3 loop is CSARVGENNEQFF.

This chain uses TRBV7-6 with TRBJ2-5; no DNA is available, so the TRBD1 call from TCRdb remains unchecked. The CDR3 covers 15 residues. The germline gives CDR1 SGHVS, CDR2 FNYEAQ. CDR3 protein: CASSPYSAEGETQYF.

CDR3 sequence: CASSYTGTGDWDFYEQYF. V usage is TRBV7-9 and J usage is TRBJ2-7; TCRdb calls TRBD1, which cannot be checked without DNA. The CDR3 is 18 residues long. Germline-derived CDR1 and CDR2 are SEHNR and FQNEAQ (reference sequence).